Presented here are 5 T cell receptor beta chains from one specimen sequenced in a study of identical twins. In TCRdb, the 5' RACE reads were re-called with MiXCR into one record per CDR3 protein. This table holds about 470,000 distinct CDR3 sequences, around 24% found once. This sample was also put to use in a study of T cells expressing NK-cell markers.

Sequenced material: CD4+ T cells sorted from blood. These receptors came from a woman between 18 and 29 years old in good health.

The table lists this clonotype with a few counts. The genes are TRBV27 and TRBJ1-1; D possibly corresponds to TRBD1 (5 bases). The V gene lost 3 bases and the J gene lost 2 bases, with 10 bases spanning the gap. CDR3 length: 14 residues. Germline lookup yields CDR1 MNHEY and CDR2 SMNVEV (reference sequence). DNA of the CDR3: TGTGCCAGCAGTTTCTCCGACAGAAACACTGAAGCTTTCTTT. This encodes CASSFSDRNTEAFF.

The CDR3, as DNA: TGCAGTGCAAGCGGGGGGGCCGGGAAAGAGACCCAGTACTTC. Translated, it gives CSASGGAGKETQYF. The V and J genes are TRBV20-1 and TRBJ2-5, with 10 nucleotides matching TRBD2. The CDR3 is 14 amino acids. After removal of 6 bases from V and 3 bases from J, the junction contained 7 bases not matched to a gene. CDR1 is DFQATT and CDR2 is SNEGSKA in the germline V gene (reference sequence).

This clonotype has more than one count but fewer than ten. The J gene is TRBJ2-2, the V gene TRBV11-2; TRBD2 matches 7 bases. CDR3 size: 18 residues. In germline, CDR1 is SGHAT, CDR2 FQNNGV. With V trimmed by 0 bases and J by 5 bases, 12 bases remained unmatched. The CDR3 loop is CASSLELHPAGKTGELFF. CDR3 DNA: TGTGCCAGCAGCTTAGAACTCCATCCAGCGGGAAAAACCGGGGAGCTGTTTTTT.

This clonotype turned up a few times. CDR3 in DNA: TGTGCCAGCACTCCCGAGGGTACAGATACGCAGTATTTT. It translates to CASTPEGTDTQYF. V and J are TRBV6-1 and TRBJ2-3; tentative D call: TRBD2 (5 bases). Deletions cut 7 bases from V and 3 bases from J, with 11 bases between. Germline-derived CDR1 and CDR2 are MNHNS and SASEGT. CDR3 size: 13 residues.

This clonotype was counted only a few times. The chain employs TRBV7-2 and TRBJ2-1; D tentatively fits TRBD1 or TRBD2 (5 bases each). The CDR3 covers 16 residues. Trimming took off 4 bases at V and 5 bases at J, with 18 bases between the two ends. Germline CDR1 and CDR2: SGHTA and FQGNSA. CDR3 in DNA: TGTGCCAGCAGCTCCCGGGCCTACTCGGGACACAATGAGCAGTTCTTC. Translation gives CASSSRAYSGHNEQFF. The full variable domain, in which reference TRBV7-2 and TRBJ2-1 provide the parts outside the CDR3, is GAGVSQSPSNKVTEKGKDVELRCDPISGHTALYWYRQSLGQGLEFLIYFQGNSAPDKSGLPSDRFSAERTGGSVSTLTIQRTQQEDSAVYLCASSSRAYSGHNEQFFGPGTRLTVL.